This T cell receptor (beta chain) was profiled in a study of blood T cell repertoires in COVID-19 (dated by TCRdb to the early 2020s). Turning to the overall study: Samples from collaborators originated in the United States, Italy and Spain and spanned both the acute and convalescent phases of COVID-19. The repertoires were released in a freely available public database meant as a resource for research on the immune response to SARS-CoV-2. Subjects who had been exposed to COVID-19, were actively infected with it, or had recovered from it provided the deeply sampled blood TCRbeta repertoires that made up the dataset. Where available, HLA class I and class II types were taken from metadata supplied by the sample provider and were not determined by assay-based typing. Sample metadata almost always included a de-identified subject ID, COVID-19 status, age in years and sex. The material from the prospective study consisted of cDNA or gDNA derived from T cells, B-cell-depleted T cells, or PBMCs. Samples were obtained from the ongoing ImmuneRACE study (first 160 participants) and from 1,254 subjects provided by 6 global collaborators.

The immunoSEQ Assay, a bias-controlled multiplex PCR, was used to amplify TCRbeta CDR3 regions from genomic DNA. Per the original workflow: Nucleated cell counts per sample were estimated from amplification of reference gene primers within the assay. Sequence reads were collapsed and filtered to measure the absolute abundance of every unique TCRbeta CDR3 rearrangement. For each sample, productive Simpson clonality was calculated as the square root of Simpson's diversity index over productive rearrangements. TCRdb provides this immuneACCESS table in a form limited to in-frame rearrangements. Some clones are lacking; in checked studies, under half of them reflect an unresolved V gene, and why the rest are absent is not known. V and J calls and clone size come straight from that table; D and trimming were deduced from the DNA. In all, the sample holds 150,000 or so clones, and around 91% of those were seen once. Over 12% of the sample belongs to the ten largest clones.

Whole blood was collected in K2EDTA tubes by collaborating institutions according to the institutions' own protocols. For TCRbeta analysis, collaborators shipped samples as frozen whole blood, isolated PBMCs, or DNA extracted from either of those sample types. Results and caveats for the whole study, not just this receptor: The amount of clinical and demographic metadata varied by source and participant and was provided uncurated.

Reading from cysteine to phenylalanine, the CDR3 counts 14 amino acids. Just CDR3 DNA is preserved here, 42 bases in frame from base 1. Germline trimming: 6 bases from V, 8 bases from J; junction bases outside gene matches: 7. The CDR1 and CDR2 encoded by the germline V gene (reference sequence) are SEHNR and FQNEAQ. As concerns this clone: There is no known antigen for this receptor. No base quality information exists; no much larger clone differs at one position.

This chain joins TRBV7-9 to TRBJ1-6; TRBD1 matches 7 bases in the middle. Sequenced: peripheral blood. This receptor was identified in a woman aged 35 to 49 with acute or convalescent COVID-19. The CDR3 protein: CASRPDRVYSPLHF. The DNA is as follows: TGTGCCAGCAGACCAGACAGGGTTTATTCACCCCTCCACTTT.